A selection of T cell receptor beta chains follows, all from one sample in a study of CD8+CD57+ T cells in acquired aplastic anemia. TCRdb independently ran MiXCR on the reads; one entry per CDR3 protein. This sample has 80,000 or so distinct CDR3 sequences, with under 50% found just once. The sample consisted of sorted CD4+, CD8+, or CD8+CD57+ T cells (not recorded which) from PBMCs. These receptors all stem from a human donor in good health, serving as a control. CDR3s include the opening cysteine and the closing phenylalanine or tryptophan. Fields, in order: CDR3 length, V gene, D gene, clone size, J gene, CDR3 protein, CDR3 DNA. A D gene is named only where the DNA matches it firmly. Rows give clone size only sometimes, using once, few, many, or a class for an expanded clone.

>14|TRBV15|TRBD1|-|TRBJ2-7
CATSIGGQGNEQYF
TGTGCCACCAGCATAGGGGGACAGGGTAACGAGCAGTACTTC
>13|TRBV7-2|-|-|TRBJ1-5
CASSLVGNQPQHF
TGTGCCAGCAGCTTAGTTGGGAATCAGCCCCAGCATTTT
>16|TRBV4-2|-|many|TRBJ2-3
CASRPWGAGSTDTQYF
TGTGCCAGCCGTCCTTGGGGCGCGGGGAGCACAGATACGCAGTATTTT
>15|TRBV7-9|-|many|TRBJ1-1
CASSAPRGSGTEAFF
TGTGCCAGCAGCGCGCCCCGGGGATCGGGCACTGAAGCTTTCTTT
>14|TRBV20-1|-|many|TRBJ1-1
CSARRHSENTEAFF
TGCAGTGCTAGAAGGCACAGTGAGAACACTGAAGCTTTCTTT
>13|TRBV9|TRBD1|few|TRBJ2-4
CASSPGFGDRASF
TGTGCCAGCAGCCCCGGATTTGGGGACAGGGCCTCCTTC
>12|TRBV7-9|-|-|TRBJ1-5
CASGDPGQPQHF
TGTGCCAGCGGCGATCCAGGGCAGCCCCAGCATTTT
>15|TRBV5-1|TRBD1|-|TRBJ1-6
CASSREGDSSSPLHF
TGCGCCAGCAGCCGTGAAGGGGACAGCAGTTCACCCCTCCACTTT
>14|TRBV9|-|once|TRBJ1-4
CASSAESPGEKLFF
TGTGCCAGCAGCGCAGAATCCCCAGGGGAAAAACTGTTTTTT
>15|TRBV7-2|-|-|TRBJ2-5
CASSLMGGDWETQYF
TGTGCCAGCAGCTTAATGGGGGGTGATTGGGAGACCCAGTACTTC
>15|TRBV19|-|many|TRBJ2-2
CASSILAINTGELFF
TGTGCCAGTAGTATACTAGCTATCAACACCGGGGAGCTGTTTTTT
>13|TRBV6-5|-|many|TRBJ1-2
CASSYAVTYGYTF
TGTGCCAGCAGTTACGCAGTTACTTATGGCTACACCTTC